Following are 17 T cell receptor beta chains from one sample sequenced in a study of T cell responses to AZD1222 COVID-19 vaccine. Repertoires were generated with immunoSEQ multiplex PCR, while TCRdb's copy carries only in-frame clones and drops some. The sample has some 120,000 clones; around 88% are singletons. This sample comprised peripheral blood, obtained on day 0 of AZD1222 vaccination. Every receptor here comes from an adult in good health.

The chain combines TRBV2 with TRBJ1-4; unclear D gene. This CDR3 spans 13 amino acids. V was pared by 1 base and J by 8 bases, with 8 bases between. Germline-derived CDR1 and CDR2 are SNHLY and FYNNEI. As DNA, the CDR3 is TGTGCCAGCAGTGAAGGGGCAGTGGAAAAACTGTTTTTT. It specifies CASSEGAVEKLFF.

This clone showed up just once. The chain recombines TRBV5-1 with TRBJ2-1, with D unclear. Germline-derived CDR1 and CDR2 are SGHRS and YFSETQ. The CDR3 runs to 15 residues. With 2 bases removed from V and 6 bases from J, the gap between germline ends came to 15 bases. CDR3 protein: CASSFEQRRTNEQFF. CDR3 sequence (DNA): TGCGCCAGCAGCTTTGAGCAGCGTCGGACCAATGAGCAGTTCTTC.

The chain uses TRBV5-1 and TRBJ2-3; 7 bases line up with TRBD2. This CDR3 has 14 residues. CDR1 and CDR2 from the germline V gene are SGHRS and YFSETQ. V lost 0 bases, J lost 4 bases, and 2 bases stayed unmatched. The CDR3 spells CASSLEAGADTQYF. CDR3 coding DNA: TGCGCCAGCAGCTTGGAGGCGGGGGCAGATACGCAGTATTTT.

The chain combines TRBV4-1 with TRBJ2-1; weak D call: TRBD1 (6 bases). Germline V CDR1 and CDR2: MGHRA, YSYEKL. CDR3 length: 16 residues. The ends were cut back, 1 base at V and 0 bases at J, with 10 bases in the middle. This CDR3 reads CASSQVRTVSYNEQFF. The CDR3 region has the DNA TGCGCCAGCAGCCAAGTGAGGACAGTCTCCTACAATGAGCAGTTCTTC.

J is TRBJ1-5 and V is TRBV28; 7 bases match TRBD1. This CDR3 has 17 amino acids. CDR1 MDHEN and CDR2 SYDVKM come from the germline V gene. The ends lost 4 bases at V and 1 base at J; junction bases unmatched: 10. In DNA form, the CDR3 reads TGTGCCAGCAGTTCAGGGGGTGGTCTATTGAGCAATCAGCCCCAGCATTTT. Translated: CASSSGGGLLSNQPQHF.

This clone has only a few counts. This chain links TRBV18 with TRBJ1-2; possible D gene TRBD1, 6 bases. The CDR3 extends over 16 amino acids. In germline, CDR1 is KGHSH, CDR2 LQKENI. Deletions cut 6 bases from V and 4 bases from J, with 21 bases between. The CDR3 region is CASSSGGGRGFYGYTF. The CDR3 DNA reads TGTGCCAGCTCCTCCGGAGGGGGGCGAGGATTCTATGGCTACACCTTC.

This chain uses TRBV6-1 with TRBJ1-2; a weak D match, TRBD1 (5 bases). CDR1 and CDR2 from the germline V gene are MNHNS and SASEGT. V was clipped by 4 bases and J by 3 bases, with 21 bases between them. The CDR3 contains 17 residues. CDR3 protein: CASSALPGLDSDYGYTF. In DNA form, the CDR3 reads TGTGCCAGCAGTGCCCTTCCGGGACTAGACAGTGACTATGGCTACACCTTC.

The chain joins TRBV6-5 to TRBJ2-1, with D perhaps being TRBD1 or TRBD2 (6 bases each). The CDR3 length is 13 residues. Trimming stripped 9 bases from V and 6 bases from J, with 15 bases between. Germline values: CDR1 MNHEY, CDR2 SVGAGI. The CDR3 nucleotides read TGTGCCAGTGCTAGGGGGGCGGTCAATGAGCAGTTCTTC. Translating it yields CASARGAVNEQFF.

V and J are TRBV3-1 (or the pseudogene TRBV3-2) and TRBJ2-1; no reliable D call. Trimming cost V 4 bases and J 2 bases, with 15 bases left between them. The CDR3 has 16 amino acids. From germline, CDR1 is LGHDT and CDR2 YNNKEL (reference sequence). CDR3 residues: CASSPKSARPYNEQFF. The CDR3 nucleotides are TGTGCCAGCAGCCCGAAGTCCGCGAGGCCCTACAATGAGCAGTTCTTC.

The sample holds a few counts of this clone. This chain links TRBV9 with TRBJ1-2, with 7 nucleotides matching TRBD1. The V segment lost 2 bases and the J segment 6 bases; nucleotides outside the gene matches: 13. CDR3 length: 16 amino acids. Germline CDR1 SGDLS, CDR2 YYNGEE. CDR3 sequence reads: CASSVRTGYPSDGYTF. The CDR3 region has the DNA TGTGCCAGCAGCGTCAGGACAGGATACCCCTCGGATGGCTACACCTTC.

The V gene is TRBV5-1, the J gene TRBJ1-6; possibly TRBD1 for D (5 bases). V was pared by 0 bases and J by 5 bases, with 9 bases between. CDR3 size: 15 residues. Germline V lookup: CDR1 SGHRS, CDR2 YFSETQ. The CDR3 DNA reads TGCGCCAGCAGCTTGGCATGGGGGAATAATTCACCCCTCCACTTT. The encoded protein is CASSLAWGNNSPLHF.

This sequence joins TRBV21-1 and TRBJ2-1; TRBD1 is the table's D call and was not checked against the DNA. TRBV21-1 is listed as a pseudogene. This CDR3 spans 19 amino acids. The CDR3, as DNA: TGTGCCAGCAGCAAAGCTAAGCCAGGGGACCGAACTTTCAACAATGAGCAGTTCTTC. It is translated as CASSKAKPGDRTFNNEQFF.

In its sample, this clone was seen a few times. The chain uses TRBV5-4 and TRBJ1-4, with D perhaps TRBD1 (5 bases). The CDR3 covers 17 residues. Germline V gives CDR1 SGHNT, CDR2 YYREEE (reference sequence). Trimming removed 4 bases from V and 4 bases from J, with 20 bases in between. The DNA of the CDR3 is TGTGCCAGCAGCGAAAACACCGCGGGACGAGATAATGAAAAACTGTTTTTT. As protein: CASSENTAGRDNEKLFF.

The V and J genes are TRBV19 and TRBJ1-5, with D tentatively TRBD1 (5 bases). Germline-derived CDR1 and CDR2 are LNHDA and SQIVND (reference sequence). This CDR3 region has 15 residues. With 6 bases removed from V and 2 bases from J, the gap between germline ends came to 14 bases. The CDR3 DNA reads TGTGCCAGTAGGCGCCAGGGAAACGGCAATCAGCCCCAGCATTTT. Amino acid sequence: CASRRQGNGNQPQHF.

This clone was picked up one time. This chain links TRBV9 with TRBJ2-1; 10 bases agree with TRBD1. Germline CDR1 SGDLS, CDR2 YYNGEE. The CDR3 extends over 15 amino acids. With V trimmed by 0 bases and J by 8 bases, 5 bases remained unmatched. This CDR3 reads CASSVDGTGVHEQFF. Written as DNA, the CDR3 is TGTGCCAGCAGCGTAGACGGGACAGGGGTGCATGAGCAGTTCTTC.

CDR3 protein: CASSFEGGIHTEAFF. The DNA of the CDR3 is TGTGCCAGCAGTTTCGAGGGGGGAATCCACACTGAAGCTTTCTTT. The V and J genes are TRBV28 and TRBJ1-1, with D possibly being TRBD1 (6 bases). This CDR3 is 15 amino acids long. The V end lost 3 bases, the J end lost 3 bases, and 14 bases lay between the germline ends. Germline V gene sequence: CDR1 MDHEN, CDR2 SYDVKM.

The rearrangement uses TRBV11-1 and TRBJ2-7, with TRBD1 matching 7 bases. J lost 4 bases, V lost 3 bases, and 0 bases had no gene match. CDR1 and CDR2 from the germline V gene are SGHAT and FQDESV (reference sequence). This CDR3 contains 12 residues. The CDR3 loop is CASSLDRYEQYF. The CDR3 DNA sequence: TGTGCCAGCAGCTTGGACAGGTACGAGCAGTACTTC.